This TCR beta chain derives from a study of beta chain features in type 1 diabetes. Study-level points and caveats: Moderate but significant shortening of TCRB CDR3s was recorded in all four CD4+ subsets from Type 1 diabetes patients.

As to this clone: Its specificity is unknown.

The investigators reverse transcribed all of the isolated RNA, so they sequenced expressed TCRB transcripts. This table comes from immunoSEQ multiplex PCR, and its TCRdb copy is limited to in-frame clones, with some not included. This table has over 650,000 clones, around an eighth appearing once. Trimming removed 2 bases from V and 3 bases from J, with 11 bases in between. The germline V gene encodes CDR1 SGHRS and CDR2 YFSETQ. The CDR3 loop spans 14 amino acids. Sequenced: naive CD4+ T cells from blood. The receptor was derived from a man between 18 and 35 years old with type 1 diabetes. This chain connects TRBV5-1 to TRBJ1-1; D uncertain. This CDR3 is CASSLYGVDTEAFF. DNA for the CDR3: TGCGCCAGCAGCTTATACGGAGTGGACACTGAAGCTTTCTTT.